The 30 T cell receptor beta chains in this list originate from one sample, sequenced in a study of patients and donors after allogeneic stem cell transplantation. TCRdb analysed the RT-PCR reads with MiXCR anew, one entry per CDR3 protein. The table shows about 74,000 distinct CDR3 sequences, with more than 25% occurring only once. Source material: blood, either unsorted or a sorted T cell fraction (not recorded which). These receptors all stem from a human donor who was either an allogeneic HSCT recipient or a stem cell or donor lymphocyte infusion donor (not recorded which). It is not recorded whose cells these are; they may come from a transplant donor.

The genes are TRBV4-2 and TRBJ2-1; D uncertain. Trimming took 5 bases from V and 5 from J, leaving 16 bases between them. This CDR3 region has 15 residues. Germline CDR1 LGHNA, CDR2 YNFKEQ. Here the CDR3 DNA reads TGTGCCAGCAGCGAGACAAGACGAGGAGACAATGAGCAGTTCTTC. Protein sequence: CASSETRRGDNEQFF.

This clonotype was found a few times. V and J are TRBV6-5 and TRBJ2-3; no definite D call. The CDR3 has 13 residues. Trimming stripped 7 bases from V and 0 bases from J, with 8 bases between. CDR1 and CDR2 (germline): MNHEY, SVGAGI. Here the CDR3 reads CASKWSSTDTQYF. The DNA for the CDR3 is TGTGCCAGCAAGTGGAGTAGCACAGATACGCAGTATTTT.

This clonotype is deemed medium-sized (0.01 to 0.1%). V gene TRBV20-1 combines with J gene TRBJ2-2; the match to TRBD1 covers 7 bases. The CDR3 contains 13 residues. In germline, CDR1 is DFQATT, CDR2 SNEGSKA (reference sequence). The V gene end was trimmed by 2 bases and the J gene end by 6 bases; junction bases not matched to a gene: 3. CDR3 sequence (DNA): TGCAGTGCTAGACCGACAGGGTCCGGGGAGCTGTTTTTT. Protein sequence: CSARPTGSGELFF.

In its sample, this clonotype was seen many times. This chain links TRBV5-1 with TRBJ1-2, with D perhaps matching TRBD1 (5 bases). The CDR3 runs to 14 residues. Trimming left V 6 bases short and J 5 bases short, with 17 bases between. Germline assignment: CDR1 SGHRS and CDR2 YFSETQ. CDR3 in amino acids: CASTTDGISYGYTF. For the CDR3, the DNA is TGCGCCAGCACGACAGACGGTATTTCTTATGGCTACACCTTC.

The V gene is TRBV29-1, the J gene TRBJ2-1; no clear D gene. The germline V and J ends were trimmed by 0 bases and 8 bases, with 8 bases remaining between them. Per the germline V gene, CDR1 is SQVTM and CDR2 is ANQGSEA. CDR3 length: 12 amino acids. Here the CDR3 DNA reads TGCAGCGTTGAAGATCTAGAGGATGAGCAGTTCTTC. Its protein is CSVEDLEDEQFF.

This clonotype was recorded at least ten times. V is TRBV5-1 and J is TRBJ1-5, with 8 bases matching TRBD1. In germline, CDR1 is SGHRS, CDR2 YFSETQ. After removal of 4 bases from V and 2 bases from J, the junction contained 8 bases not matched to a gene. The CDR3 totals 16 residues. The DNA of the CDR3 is TGCGCCAGCAGCAGAGACAGGGGAAGGGGCAATCAGCCCCAGCATTTT. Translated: CASSRDRGRGNQPQHF.

The CDR3 region is CASSLIGRASTDTQYF. The CDR3 bases are TGTGCCAGCAGCCTCATAGGGAGGGCTAGCACAGATACGCAGTATTTT. This chain links TRBV7-9 with TRBJ2-3; 7 positions match TRBD2. Germline trimming cut 5 bases from V and 0 bases from J; bases unmatched to any gene: 8. CDR1 and CDR2 (germline): SEHNR, FQNEAQ (reference sequence). This CDR3 has 16 amino acids.

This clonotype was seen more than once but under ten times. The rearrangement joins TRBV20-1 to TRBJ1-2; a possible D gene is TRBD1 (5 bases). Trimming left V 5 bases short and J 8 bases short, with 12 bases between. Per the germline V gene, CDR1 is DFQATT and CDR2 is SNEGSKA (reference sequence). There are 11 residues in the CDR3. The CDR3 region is CSARDRKGYTF. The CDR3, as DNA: TGCAGTGCTCGCGACAGAAAGGGCTACACCTTC.

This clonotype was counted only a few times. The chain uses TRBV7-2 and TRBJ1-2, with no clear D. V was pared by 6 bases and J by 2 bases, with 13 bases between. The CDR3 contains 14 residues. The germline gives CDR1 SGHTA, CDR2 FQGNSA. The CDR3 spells CASRPIYTNYGYTF. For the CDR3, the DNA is TGTGCCAGCAGACCCATCTATACCAACTATGGCTACACCTTC.

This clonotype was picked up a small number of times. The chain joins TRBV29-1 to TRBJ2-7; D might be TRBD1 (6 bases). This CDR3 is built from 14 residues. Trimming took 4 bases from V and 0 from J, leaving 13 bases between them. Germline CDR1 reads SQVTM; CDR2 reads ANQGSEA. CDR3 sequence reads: CSVVATGNSYEQYF. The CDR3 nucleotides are TGCAGCGTTGTCGCAACAGGGAACTCCTACGAGCAGTACTTC.

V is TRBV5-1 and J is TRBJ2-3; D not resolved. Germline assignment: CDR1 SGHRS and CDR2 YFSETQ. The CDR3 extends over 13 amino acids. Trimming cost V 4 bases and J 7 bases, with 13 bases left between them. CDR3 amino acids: CASSPTPQHTQYF. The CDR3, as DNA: TGCGCCAGCAGCCCTACTCCACAGCATACGCAGTATTTT.

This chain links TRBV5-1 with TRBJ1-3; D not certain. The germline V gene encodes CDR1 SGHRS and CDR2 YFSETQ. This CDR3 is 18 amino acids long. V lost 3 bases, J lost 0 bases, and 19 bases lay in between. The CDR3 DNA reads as TGCGCCAGCAGCTCATCGTCTCTCACCTTAGACTCTGGAAACACCATATATTTT. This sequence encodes CASSSSSLTLDSGNTIYF.

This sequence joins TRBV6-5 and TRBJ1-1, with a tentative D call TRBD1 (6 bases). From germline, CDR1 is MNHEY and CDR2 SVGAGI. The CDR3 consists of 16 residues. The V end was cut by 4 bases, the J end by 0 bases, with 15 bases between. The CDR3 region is CASSLTGVSMNTEAFF. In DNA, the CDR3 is TGTGCCAGCAGTTTGACAGGAGTTTCCATGAACACTGAAGCTTTCTTT.

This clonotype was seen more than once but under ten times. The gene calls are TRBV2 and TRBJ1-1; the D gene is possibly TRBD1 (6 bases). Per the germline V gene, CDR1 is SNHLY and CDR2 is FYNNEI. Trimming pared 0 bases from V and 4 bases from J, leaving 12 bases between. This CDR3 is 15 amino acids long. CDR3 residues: CASSEAAGAITEAFF. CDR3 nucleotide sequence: TGTGCCAGCAGTGAAGCGGCAGGGGCGATCACTGAAGCTTTCTTT.

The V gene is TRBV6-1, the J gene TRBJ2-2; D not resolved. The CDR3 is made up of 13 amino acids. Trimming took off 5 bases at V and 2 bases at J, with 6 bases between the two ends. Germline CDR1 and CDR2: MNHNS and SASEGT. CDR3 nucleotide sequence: TGTGCCAGCAGTCCTTTAAACACCGGGGAGCTGTTTTTT. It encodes CASSPLNTGELFF.

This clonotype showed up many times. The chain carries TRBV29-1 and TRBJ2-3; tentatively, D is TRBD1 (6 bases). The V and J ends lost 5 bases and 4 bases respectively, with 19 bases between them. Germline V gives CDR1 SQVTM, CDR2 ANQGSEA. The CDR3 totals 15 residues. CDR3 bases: TGCAGCGTTACCACAGGGCGCGTGGGCCCAGATACGCAGTATTTT. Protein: CSVTTGRVGPDTQYF.

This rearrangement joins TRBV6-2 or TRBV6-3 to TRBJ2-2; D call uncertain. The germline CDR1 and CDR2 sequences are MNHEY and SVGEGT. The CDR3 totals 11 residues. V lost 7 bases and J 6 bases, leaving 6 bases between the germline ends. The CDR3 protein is CASMYAGELFF. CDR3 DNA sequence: TGTGCCAGCATGTACGCCGGGGAGCTGTTTTTT.

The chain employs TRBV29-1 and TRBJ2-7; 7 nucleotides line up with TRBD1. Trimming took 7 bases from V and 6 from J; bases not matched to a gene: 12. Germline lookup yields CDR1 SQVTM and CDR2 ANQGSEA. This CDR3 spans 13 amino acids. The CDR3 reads CSASRDSLSEQYF. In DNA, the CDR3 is TGCAGCGCGTCCAGGGACAGCTTATCCGAGCAGTACTTC.

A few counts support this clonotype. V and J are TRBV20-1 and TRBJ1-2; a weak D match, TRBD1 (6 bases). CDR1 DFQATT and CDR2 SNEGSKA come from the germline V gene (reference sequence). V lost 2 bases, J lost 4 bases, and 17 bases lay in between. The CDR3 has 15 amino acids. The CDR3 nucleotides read TGCAGTGCTAGATTCTCAGGGAAAGGGGGCTATGGCTACACCTTC. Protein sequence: CSARFSGKGGYGYTF.

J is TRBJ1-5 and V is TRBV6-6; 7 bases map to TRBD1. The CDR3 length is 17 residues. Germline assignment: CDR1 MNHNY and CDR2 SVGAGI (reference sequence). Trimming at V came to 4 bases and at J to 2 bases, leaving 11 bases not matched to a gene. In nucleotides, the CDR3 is TGTGCCAGCAGTTTGGGGACAGCTAGGGTTGGCAATCAGCCCCAGCATTTT. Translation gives CASSLGTARVGNQPQHF.

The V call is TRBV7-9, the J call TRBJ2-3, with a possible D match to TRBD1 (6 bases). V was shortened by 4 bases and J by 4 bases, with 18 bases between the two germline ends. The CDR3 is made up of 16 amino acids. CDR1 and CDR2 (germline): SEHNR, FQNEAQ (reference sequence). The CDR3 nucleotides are TGTGCCAGCAGCTCCTACAGGGTCGGTAGCTCAGATACGCAGTATTTT. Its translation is CASSSYRVGSSDTQYF.

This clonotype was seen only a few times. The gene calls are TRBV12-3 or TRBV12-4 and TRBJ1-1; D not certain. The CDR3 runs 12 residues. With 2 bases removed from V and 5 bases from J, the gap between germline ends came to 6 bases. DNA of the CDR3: TGTGCCAGCAGTTTATGGCGGACTGAAGCTTTCTTT. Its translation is CASSLWRTEAFF.

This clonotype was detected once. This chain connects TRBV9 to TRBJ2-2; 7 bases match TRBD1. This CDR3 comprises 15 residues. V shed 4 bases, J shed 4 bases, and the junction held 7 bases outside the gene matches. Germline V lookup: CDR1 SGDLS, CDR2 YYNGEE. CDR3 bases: TGTGCCAGCAGCCCTGGGACAGTGGTCACCGGGGAGCTGTTTTTT. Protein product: CASSPGTVVTGELFF.

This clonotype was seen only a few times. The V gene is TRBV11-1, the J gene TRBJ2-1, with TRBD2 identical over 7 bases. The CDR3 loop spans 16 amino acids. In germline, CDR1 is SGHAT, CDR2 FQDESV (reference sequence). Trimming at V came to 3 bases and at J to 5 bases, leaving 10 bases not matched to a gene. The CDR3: CASSFPLSGPNNEQFF. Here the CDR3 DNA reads TGTGCCAGCAGCTTCCCTCTTAGCGGGCCCAACAATGAGCAGTTCTTC.

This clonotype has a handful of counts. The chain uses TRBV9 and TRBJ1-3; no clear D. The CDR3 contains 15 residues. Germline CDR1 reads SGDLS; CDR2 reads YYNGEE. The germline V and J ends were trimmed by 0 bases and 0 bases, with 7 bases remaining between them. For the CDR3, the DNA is TGTGCCAGCAGCGTAGGATCTGGCTCTGGAAACACCATATATTTT. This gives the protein CASSVGSGSGNTIYF.

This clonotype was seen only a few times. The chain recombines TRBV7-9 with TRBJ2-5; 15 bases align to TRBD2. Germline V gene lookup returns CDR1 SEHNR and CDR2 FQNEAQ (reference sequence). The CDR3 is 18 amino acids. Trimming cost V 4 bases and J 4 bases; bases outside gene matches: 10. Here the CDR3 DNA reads TGTGCCAGCAGCTCTACCTCGGGACTAGCGGGGGGAAGAGAGACCCAGTACTTC. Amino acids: CASSSTSGLAGGRETQYF.

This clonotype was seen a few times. CDR3 amino acids: CSAGPGVGYTF. The CDR3 coding sequence is TGCAGTGCTGGTCCAGGAGTTGGCTACACCTTC. The chain employs TRBV20-1 and TRBJ1-2; D is undetermined. Germline CDR1 and CDR2: DFQATT and SNEGSKA (reference sequence). V was cut by 5 bases and J by 7 bases, with 11 bases left in between. The CDR3 is 11 amino acids.

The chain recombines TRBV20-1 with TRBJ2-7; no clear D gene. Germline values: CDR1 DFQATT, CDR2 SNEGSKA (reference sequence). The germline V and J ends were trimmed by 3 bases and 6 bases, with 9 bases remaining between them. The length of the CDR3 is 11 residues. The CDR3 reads CSASYQSEQYF. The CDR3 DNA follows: TGCAGTGCTAGCTATCAATCCGAGCAGTACTTC.

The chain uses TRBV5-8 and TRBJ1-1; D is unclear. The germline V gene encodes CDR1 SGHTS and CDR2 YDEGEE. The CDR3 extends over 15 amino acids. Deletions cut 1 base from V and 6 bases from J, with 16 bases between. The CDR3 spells CASSLRVLSRSEAFF. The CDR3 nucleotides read TGTGCCAGCAGCTTGAGGGTCCTTTCTCGCTCTGAAGCTTTCTTT.

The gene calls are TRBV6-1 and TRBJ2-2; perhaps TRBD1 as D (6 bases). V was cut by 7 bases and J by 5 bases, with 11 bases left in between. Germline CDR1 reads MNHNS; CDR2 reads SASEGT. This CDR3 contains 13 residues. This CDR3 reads CASNSGVTGELFF. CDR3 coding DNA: TGTGCCAGCAACTCAGGGGTGACCGGGGAGCTGTTTTTT.